This T cell receptor (beta chain) was obtained from a study of cytomegalovirus exposure and HLA in healthy donors. Whole-study context: Of several hundred genotyped donors, 81% grouped in the Caucasian-associated ancestry cluster. Findings and limits, study-wide: Most observed TCR sequences were rare, whereas some public TCRs were detected in many donors. Certain sequence variants were highly shared and formed a cluster, and this cluster was likely a sequencing artifact. One variant, a missense change in DCLRE1C, was linked in a later analysis to TCR beta V- and J-gene trimming.

V was shortened by 7 bases and J by 6 bases, with 18 bases between the two germline ends. CDR3 length: 15 amino acids. CDR1 is MDHEN and CDR2 is SYDVKM in the germline V gene. PCR used 60 Vbeta primers and 13 Jbeta primers. Only in-frame clones appear in the TCRdb table, and some are missing; sequencing was by immunoSEQ multiplex PCR. The data contain around 64,000 clones, about 77% of them singletons. As for this clone: Its cognate antigen is unknown.

This clonotype was sampled from a young man in good health and CMV-seropositive. Specimen: PBMCs. V and J are TRBV28 and TRBJ2-2, with TRBD2 as a possible D gene (5 bases). This CDR3 is CASTPGNIGAGELFF. The CDR3 coding sequence is TGTGCCAGCACCCCTGGCAACATCGGGGCCGGGGAGCTGTTTTTT.